One and the same sample provided the 9 T cell receptor beta chains below, sequenced in a study of beta chain features in type 1 diabetes. Study-wide findings and caveats: Within each of all four CD4+ subsets, Type 1 diabetes patients had TCRB CDR3s that were moderately but significantly shorter.

No antigen has been identified for these receptors. Investigators reverse transcribed all isolated RNA, so they sequenced expressed TCRB transcripts. Measured with immunoSEQ multiplex PCR; TCRdb has only the in-frame clones, and not every one. Altogether about 660,000 clones are present, roughly 13% being singletons, with the ten largest covering 0.03% to 0.04%. Sequenced input: naive CD4+ T cells from blood. The source is a man aged 18 to 35 with type 1 diabetes.

The rearrangement joins TRBV2 to TRBJ1-4, with no clear D. Germline lookup yields CDR1 SNHLY and CDR2 FYNNEI. The CDR3 runs to 12 residues. V lost 6 bases, J lost 4 bases, and 6 bases lay in between. CDR3 sequence (DNA): TGTGCCAGCAGACAGATTAATGAAAAACTGTTTTTT. This translates into CASRQINEKLFF.

This chain joins TRBV5-6 and TRBJ2-1, with TRBD2 identical over 11 bases. V lost 1 base, J lost 0 bases, and 6 bases stayed unmatched. CDR3 length: 18 residues. Germline V CDR1 and CDR2: SGHDT, YYEEEE. The DNA for the CDR3 is TGTGCCAGCAGCTTGACTAGCGGGAGAAGTGTCTCCTACAATGAGCAGTTCTTC. This encodes CASSLTSGRSVSYNEQFF.

This clone has a single count. The rearrangement uses TRBV6-5 and TRBJ1-6; a possible D gene is TRBD1 (5 bases). CDR3 size: 15 residues. V lost 10 bases and J lost 0, with 13 bases in between. Germline loops: CDR1 MNHEY, CDR2 SVGAGI. CDR3 nucleotide sequence: TGTGCCACAGGACAAGGGTACTCCTATAATTCACCCCTCCACTTT. Residues: CATGQGYSYNSPLHF.

The chain couples TRBV25-1 to TRBJ2-5, with TRBD1 as a possible D gene (5 bases). The V gene lost 1 base and the J gene lost 6 bases, with 15 bases spanning the gap. Germline V gene lookup returns CDR1 MGHDK and CDR2 SYGVNS. The CDR3 consists of 15 residues. The CDR3 loop is CASSELEQGRKTQYF. In DNA form, the CDR3 reads TGTGCCAGCAGTGAATTAGAGCAGGGTAGGAAGACCCAGTACTTC. Filled out from reference TRBV25-1 and TRBJ2-5, the complete variable domain reads EADIYQTPRYLVIGTGKKITLECSQTMGHDKMYWYQQDPGMELHLIHYSYGVNSTEKGDLSSESTVSRIRTEHFPLTLESARPSHTSQYLCASSELEQGRKTQYFGPGTRLLVL.

V usage is TRBV4-1 and J usage is TRBJ2-1; no reliable D call. V gave up 2 bases and J gave up 4 bases, with 12 bases separating them. CDR1 is MGHRA and CDR2 is YSYEKL in the germline V gene. The CDR3 is 15 amino acids. For the CDR3, the DNA is TGCGCCAGCAGCCAACTCCTAGATATGTACAATGAGCAGTTCTTC. This encodes CASSQLLDMYNEQFF.

The chain has TRBV7-6 and TRBJ2-1; perhaps D is TRBD1 or TRBD2 (5 bases each). V lost 5 bases and J lost 5, with 10 bases in between. The CDR3 has 13 residues. The germline V gene has CDR1 SGHVS and CDR2 FNYEAQ. CDR3 in DNA: TGTGCCAGCAGCCTGGGACGTAACAATGAGCAGTTCTTC. Its translation: CASSLGRNNEQFF. Filled out from reference TRBV7-6 and TRBJ2-1, the complete variable domain reads GAGVSQSPRYKVTKRGQDVALRCDPISGHVSLYWYRQALGQGPEFLTYFNYEAQQDKSGLPNDRFSAERPEGSISTLTIQRTEQRDSAMYRCASSLGRNNEQFFGPGTRLTVL.

There are a few counts of this clone. The chain links TRBV7-9 to TRBJ1-1; D might be TRBD1 (5 bases). V shed 4 bases and J shed 10 bases, with 19 bases lying between them. The CDR3 length is 14 residues. Looked up from germline, CDR1 is SEHNR and CDR2 is FQNEAQ (reference sequence). The DNA for the CDR3 is TGTGCCAGCAGCTCCCTCGGGACCGGGGTCGGAGCTTTCTTT. The encoded protein is CASSSLGTGVGAFF.

V usage is TRBV9 and J usage is TRBJ1-1; D is possibly TRBD1 (5 bases). The V end was cut by 0 bases, the J end by 1 base, with 16 bases between. The CDR3 loop spans 17 amino acids. CDR1 and CDR2 (germline): SGDLS, YYNGEE. The CDR3 DNA sequence: TGTGCCAGCAGCGTAGGTCCTTATCCAACAGGGAACACTGAAGCTTTCTTT. It yields the protein CASSVGPYPTGNTEAFF.

V and J are TRBV28 and TRBJ2-1; no reliable D call. The CDR3 spans 11 residues. Germline V CDR1 and CDR2: MDHEN, SYDVKM. Deletions cut 8 bases from V and 8 bases from J, with 10 bases between. In DNA form, the CDR3 reads TGTGCCAGCGCCATTCAGGATGAGCAGTTCTTC. It is translated as CASAIQDEQFF. The full variable domain, with the rest looked up from reference TRBV28 and TRBJ2-1, is DVKVTQSSRYLVKRTGEKVFLECVQDMDHENMFWYRQDPGLGLRLIYFSYDVKMKEKGDIPEGYSVSREKKERFSLILESASTNQTSMYLCASAIQDEQFFGPGTRLTVL.